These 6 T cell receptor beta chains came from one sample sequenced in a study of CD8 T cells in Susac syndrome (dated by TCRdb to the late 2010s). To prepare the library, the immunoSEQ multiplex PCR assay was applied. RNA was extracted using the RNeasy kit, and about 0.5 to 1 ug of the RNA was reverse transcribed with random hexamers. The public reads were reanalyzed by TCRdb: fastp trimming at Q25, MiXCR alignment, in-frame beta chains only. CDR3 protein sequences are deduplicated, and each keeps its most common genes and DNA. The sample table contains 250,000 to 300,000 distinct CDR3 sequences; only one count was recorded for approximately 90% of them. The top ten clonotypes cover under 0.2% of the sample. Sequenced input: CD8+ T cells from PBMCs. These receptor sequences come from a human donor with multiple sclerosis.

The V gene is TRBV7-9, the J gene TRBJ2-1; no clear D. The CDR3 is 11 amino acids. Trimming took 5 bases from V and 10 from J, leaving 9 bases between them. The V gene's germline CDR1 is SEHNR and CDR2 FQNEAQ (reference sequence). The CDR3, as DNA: TGTGCCAGCAGCCAGTACTGGGAGCAGTTCTTC. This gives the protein CASSQYWEQFF.

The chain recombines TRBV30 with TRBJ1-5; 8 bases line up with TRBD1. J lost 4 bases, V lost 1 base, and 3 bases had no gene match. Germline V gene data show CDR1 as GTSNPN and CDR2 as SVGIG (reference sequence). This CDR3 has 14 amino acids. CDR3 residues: CAWSDGQGNQPQHF. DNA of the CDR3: TGTGCCTGGAGTGATGGACAGGGAAATCAGCCCCAGCATTTT.

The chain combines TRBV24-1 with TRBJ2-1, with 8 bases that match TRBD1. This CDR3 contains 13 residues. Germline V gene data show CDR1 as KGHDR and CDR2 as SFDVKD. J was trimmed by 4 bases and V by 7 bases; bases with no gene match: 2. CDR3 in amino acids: CATSRGRYNEQFF. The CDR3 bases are TGTGCCACCAGCAGGGGGCGATACAATGAGCAGTTCTTC.

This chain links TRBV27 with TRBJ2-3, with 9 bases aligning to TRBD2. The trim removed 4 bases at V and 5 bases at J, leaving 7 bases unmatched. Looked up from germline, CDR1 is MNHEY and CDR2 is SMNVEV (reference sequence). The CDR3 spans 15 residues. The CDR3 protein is CASSSVAGVEDTQYF. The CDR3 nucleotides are TGTGCCAGCAGTTCCGTAGCGGGAGTAGAAGATACGCAGTATTTT.

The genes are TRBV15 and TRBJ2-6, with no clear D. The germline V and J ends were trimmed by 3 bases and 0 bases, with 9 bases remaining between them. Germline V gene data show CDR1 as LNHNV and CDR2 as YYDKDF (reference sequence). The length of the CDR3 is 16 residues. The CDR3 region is CATSSGRTSGANVLTF. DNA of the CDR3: TGTGCCACCAGCAGTGGACGGACCTCTGGGGCCAACGTCCTGACTTTC.

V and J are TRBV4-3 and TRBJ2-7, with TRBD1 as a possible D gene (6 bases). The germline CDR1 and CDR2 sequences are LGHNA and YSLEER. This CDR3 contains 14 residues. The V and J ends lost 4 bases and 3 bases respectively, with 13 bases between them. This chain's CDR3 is CASSPGRQDYEQYF. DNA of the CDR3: TGCGCCAGCAGCCCGGGAAGACAGGACTACGAGCAGTACTTC.